The 23 T cell receptor beta chains presented below share a single source sample, sequenced in a study of blood T cell repertoires in COVID-19. Libraries were prepared by immunoSEQ multiplex PCR; TCRdb keeps only in-frame clonotypes and omits some of them. The sample yields 90,000 to 150,000 clones, about 83% seen once. Sequenced input: peripheral blood. Source of these receptors: a man between 65 and 79 years old with acute or convalescent COVID-19.

The gene calls are TRBV3-1 (or the pseudogene TRBV3-2) and TRBJ2-4; TRBD2 aligns across 10 bases. After removal of 4 bases from V and 0 bases from J, the junction contained 21 bases not matched to a gene. In germline, CDR1 is LGHDT, CDR2 YNNKEL (reference sequence). The CDR3 covers 22 residues. CDR3 amino acids: CASSRRTSEAGGDLLAKNIQYF. CDR3 DNA sequence: TGTGCCAGCAGCCGAAGGACTTCGGAAGCGGGGGGGGACCTCCTAGCCAAAAACATTCAGTACTTC.

Only one count was recorded for this clone. The J gene is TRBJ2-1, the V gene TRBV24-1, with unresolved D. The CDR3 is made up of 15 amino acids. Germline lookup yields CDR1 KGHDR and CDR2 SFDVKD. V dropped 4 bases and J dropped 1 base, with 10 bases sitting between them. CDR3: CATSDRDNSYNEQFF. DNA of the CDR3: TGTGCCACCAGTGACCGTGACAATTCCTACAATGAGCAGTTCTTC.

This sequence joins TRBV19 and TRBJ1-2; 8 nucleotides agree with TRBD1. V was clipped by 5 bases and J by 8 bases; unmatched bases: 13. Germline loops: CDR1 LNHDA, CDR2 SQIVND (reference sequence). CDR3 length: 15 residues. The CDR3 reads CASSPPFQGAWGYTF. DNA of the CDR3: TGTGCCAGTAGTCCGCCTTTTCAGGGGGCTTGGGGCTACACCTTC.

The chain recombines TRBV18 with TRBJ2-7; a weak D match, TRBD1 (6 bases). The V gene lost 5 bases and the J gene lost 5 bases, with 16 bases spanning the gap. Looked up from germline, CDR1 is KGHSH and CDR2 is LQKENI. This CDR3 has 14 amino acids. The CDR3: CASSGTPRGHEQYF. Written as DNA, the CDR3 is TGTGCCAGCTCAGGGACCCCCAGGGGCCACGAGCAGTACTTC.

The chain couples TRBV5-1 to TRBJ1-1, with D unresolved. CDR3 length equals 15 residues. V gave up 6 bases and J gave up 2 bases, with 17 bases separating them. Per the germline V gene, CDR1 is SGHRS and CDR2 is YFSETQ. The DNA of the CDR3 is TGCGCCAGCACCCGGAGTGGCAGCCAAAACACTGAAGCTTTCTTT. Protein sequence: CASTRSGSQNTEAFF.

The chain combines TRBV5-1 with TRBJ2-7; D might be TRBD1 (6 bases). Germline V gene lookup returns CDR1 SGHRS and CDR2 YFSETQ. The CDR3 has 14 amino acids. Trimming pared 2 bases from V and 0 bases from J, leaving 9 bases between. The CDR3 nucleotides are TGCGCCAGCAGCTTCGGGACAACCTCCTACGAGCAGTACTTC. It codes for CASSFGTTSYEQYF.

The V and J genes are TRBV7-2 and TRBJ2-7; 8 bases fit TRBD1. Per the germline V gene, CDR1 is SGHTA and CDR2 is FQGNSA. This CDR3 comprises 15 residues. V gave up 1 base and J gave up 1 base; unmatched junction bases: 3. The CDR3 loop is CASSLDRGSSYEQYF. In DNA form, the CDR3 reads TGTGCCAGCAGCTTAGACAGGGGGAGTTCCTACGAGCAGTACTTC.

The chain has TRBV25-1 and TRBJ1-1, with D maybe TRBD1 (6 bases). Trimming stripped 7 bases from V and 1 base from J, with 13 bases between. The CDR3 spans 14 residues. Germline lookup yields CDR1 MGHDK and CDR2 SYGVNS. The CDR3 sequence: CASTEQGWNTEAFF. DNA of the CDR3: TGTGCCAGCACCGAACAGGGTTGGAACACTGAAGCTTTCTTT.

The chain carries TRBV9 and TRBJ1-3, with 8 nucleotides matching TRBD1. Unmatched junction bases numbered 8, after V lost 3 bases and J lost 0 bases. This CDR3 is 17 amino acids long. The germline gives CDR1 SGDLS, CDR2 YYNGEE. DNA for the CDR3: TGTGCCAGCAGCGCAGCGGACAGGGCCTTCTCTGGAAACACCATATATTTT. This sequence encodes CASSAADRAFSGNTIYF.

J is TRBJ1-2 and V is TRBV5-4; 7 bases align to TRBD1. The trim removed 4 bases at V and 8 bases at J, leaving 11 bases unmatched. This CDR3 region has 14 residues. CDR1 SGHNT and CDR2 YYREEE come from the germline V gene (reference sequence). CDR3 nucleotide sequence: TGTGCCAGCAGCCGTCAGGGGGGCGATCAAGGCTACACCTTC. Translating gives CASSRQGGDQGYTF.

This clone was seen many times. This chain links TRBV19 with TRBJ1-2, with D hard to call. V was shortened by 9 bases and J by 4 bases, with 18 bases between the two germline ends. This CDR3 has 14 amino acids. CDR1 and CDR2 (germline): LNHDA, SQIVND (reference sequence). Here the CDR3 reads CARKILSLSYGYTF. CDR3 DNA: TGTGCCAGGAAGATCCTGTCCTTGAGCTATGGCTACACCTTC.

The chain recombines TRBV2 with TRBJ2-5; D possibly corresponds to TRBD1 (6 bases). V shed 8 bases and J shed 5 bases, with 15 bases lying between them. Germline V gene data show CDR1 as SNHLY and CDR2 as FYNNEI. The CDR3 totals 13 residues. The CDR3 sequence: CASGLGTMETQYF. Here the CDR3 DNA reads TGTGCCAGCGGATTGGGGACAATGGAGACCCAGTACTTC.

V is TRBV30 and J is TRBJ2-1; 9 bases fit TRBD2. The J segment lost 8 bases and the V segment lost 4 bases, leaving 9 bases of the junction unmatched. Per the germline V gene, CDR1 is GTSNPN and CDR2 is SVGIG (reference sequence). The CDR3 runs 14 residues. In DNA form, the CDR3 reads TGTGCCTGGAATGTAGCGGGAGTAGTCTATGAGCAGTTCTTC. It translates to CAWNVAGVVYEQFF.

The rearrangement uses TRBV24-1 and TRBJ2-1, with 10 nucleotides matching TRBD1. The CDR3 sequence is 16 residues long. Looked up from germline, CDR1 is KGHDR and CDR2 is SFDVKD. V shed 4 bases, J shed 6 bases, and the junction held 8 bases outside the gene matches. In nucleotides, the CDR3 is TGTGCCACCAGTGACCCGCGACAGGGGGCAGGCAATGAGCAGTTCTTC. Its translation is CATSDPRQGAGNEQFF.

The rearrangement joins TRBV2 to TRBJ1-1, with 8 bases identical to TRBD1. CDR3 length equals 13 residues. Unmatched junction bases numbered 8, after V lost 4 bases and J lost 10 bases. Germline V gives CDR1 SNHLY, CDR2 FYNNEI. CDR3 DNA: TGTGCCAGCAGTGGGGACAGGATCATTGGAGCTTTCTTT. It translates to CASSGDRIIGAFF.

V and J are TRBV5-1 and TRBJ2-7; D is unclear. V lost 1 base to trimming and J lost 2 bases, with 7 bases between them. From germline, CDR1 is SGHRS and CDR2 YFSETQ. This CDR3 region has 13 residues. CDR3 DNA: TGCGCCAGCAGCTTGCGGCGGACCTACGAGCAGTACTTC. Protein product: CASSLRRTYEQYF. The variable domain in full, with the rest retrieved from reference TRBV5-1 and TRBJ2-7, is KAGVTQTPRYLIKTRGQQVTLSCSPISGHRSVSWYQQTPGQGLQFLFEYFSETQRNKGNFPGRFSGRQFSNSRSEMNVSTLELGDSALYLCASSLRRTYEQYFGPGTRLTVT.

The V gene is TRBV29-1, the J gene TRBJ2-7, with 7 bases aligning to TRBD1. The CDR3 is made up of 14 amino acids. In germline, CDR1 is SQVTM, CDR2 ANQGSEA. The V segment lost 7 bases and the J segment 1 base; nucleotides outside the gene matches: 10. The CDR3 spells CSGTYGTASYEQYF. CDR3 nucleotides: TGCAGCGGGACCTACGGGACAGCATCCTACGAGCAGTACTTC.

The chain links TRBV6-5 to TRBJ1-5; 9 bases align to TRBD1. The CDR3 sequence is 14 residues long. Germline values: CDR1 MNHEY, CDR2 SVGAGI. V shed 5 bases and J 4 bases; nucleotides not matched to a gene: 3. CDR3 loop: CASSQQGANQPQHF. In DNA, the CDR3 is TGTGCCAGCAGTCAACAGGGGGCGAATCAGCCCCAGCATTTT.

This sequence joins TRBV7-9 and TRBJ2-1, with TRBD2 matching over 12 bases. CDR3 length: 19 amino acids. The V segment lost 6 bases and the J segment 3 bases; nucleotides outside the gene matches: 15. Germline CDR1 reads SEHNR; CDR2 reads FQNEAQ (reference sequence). CDR3 sequence (DNA): TGTGCCAGCAGACCCCCCCTTGAACTAGCGGGAGGTGTCTACAATGAGCAGTTCTTC. This sequence encodes CASRPPLELAGGVYNEQFF.

The genes are TRBV5-1 and TRBJ2-1, with D tentatively TRBD1 (5 bases). CDR1 and CDR2 from the germline V gene are SGHRS and YFSETQ. The CDR3 has 13 residues. Between the trimmed V and J ends, which lost 3 bases and 3 bases, there was a span of 7 bases. The chain's CDR3 is CASSSGIYNEQFF. In nucleotides, the CDR3 is TGCGCCAGCAGCTCAGGGATCTACAATGAGCAGTTCTTC.

V and J are TRBV30 and TRBJ1-2; tentatively, D is TRBD1 (6 bases). V lost 1 base and J 4 bases, leaving 13 bases between the germline ends. The CDR3 spans 14 residues. From germline, CDR1 is GTSNPN and CDR2 SVGIG (reference sequence). In DNA form, the CDR3 reads TGTGCCTGGAGTGGGCGGGGGGGCGCCTATGGCTACACCTTC. Protein product: CAWSGRGGAYGYTF.

The chain couples TRBV19 to TRBJ1-1; the D gene is possibly TRBD1 (6 bases). CDR1 and CDR2 (germline): LNHDA, SQIVND (reference sequence). CDR3 length: 16 amino acids. The V gene lost 1 base and the J gene lost 8 bases, with 20 bases spanning the gap. The chain's CDR3 is CASSIARLITGREAFF. CDR3 coding DNA: TGTGCCAGTAGTATAGCCCGCCTGATCACAGGGAGAGAAGCTTTCTTT.

The rearrangement uses TRBV12-3 or TRBV12-4 and TRBJ1-1; D is possibly TRBD1 (6 bases). The CDR3 has 13 residues. V was pared by 2 bases and J by 6 bases, with 10 bases between. In nucleotides, the CDR3 is TGTGCCAGCAGTTTAAGACAGGAGGCTGAAGCTTTCTTT. Translated, it gives CASSLRQEAEAFF.